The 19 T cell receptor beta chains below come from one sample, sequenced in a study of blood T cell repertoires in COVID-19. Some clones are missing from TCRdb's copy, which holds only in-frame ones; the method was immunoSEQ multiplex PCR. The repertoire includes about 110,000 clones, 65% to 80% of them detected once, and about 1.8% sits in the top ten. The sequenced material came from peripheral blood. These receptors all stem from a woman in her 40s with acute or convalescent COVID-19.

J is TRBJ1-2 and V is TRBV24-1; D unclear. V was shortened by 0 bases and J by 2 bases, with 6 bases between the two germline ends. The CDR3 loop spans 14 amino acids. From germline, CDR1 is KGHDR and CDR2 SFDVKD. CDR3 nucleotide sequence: TGTGCCACCAGTGATTTGGCCAGGAACTATGGCTACACCTTC. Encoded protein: CATSDLARNYGYTF.

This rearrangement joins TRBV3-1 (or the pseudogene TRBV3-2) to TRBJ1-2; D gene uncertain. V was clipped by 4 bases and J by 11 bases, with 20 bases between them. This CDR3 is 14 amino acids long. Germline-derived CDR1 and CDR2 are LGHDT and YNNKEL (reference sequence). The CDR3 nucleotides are TGTGCCAGCAGCCGGCATGCCACCGGTGACTTTTACACCTTC. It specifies CASSRHATGDFYTF.

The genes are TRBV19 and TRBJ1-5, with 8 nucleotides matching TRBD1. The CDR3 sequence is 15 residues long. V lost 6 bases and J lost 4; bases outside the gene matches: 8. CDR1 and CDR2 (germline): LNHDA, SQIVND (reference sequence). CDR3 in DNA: TGTGCCAGTAGCCAGCCGACAGGGGAAAATCAGCCCCAGCATTTT. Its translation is CASSQPTGENQPQHF.

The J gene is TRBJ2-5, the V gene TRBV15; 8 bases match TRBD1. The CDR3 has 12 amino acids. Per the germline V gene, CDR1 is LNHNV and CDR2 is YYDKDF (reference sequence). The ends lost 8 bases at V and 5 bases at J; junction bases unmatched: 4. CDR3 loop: CATGQGLETQYF. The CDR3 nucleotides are TGTGCCACCGGACAGGGTTTGGAGACCCAGTACTTC.

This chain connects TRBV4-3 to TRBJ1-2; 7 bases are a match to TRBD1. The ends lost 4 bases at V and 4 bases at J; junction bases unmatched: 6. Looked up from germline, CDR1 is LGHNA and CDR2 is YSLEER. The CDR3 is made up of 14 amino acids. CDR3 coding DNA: TGCGCCAGCAGCCCCGGTCAGGGGGGCTATGGCTACACCTTC. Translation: CASSPGQGGYGYTF.

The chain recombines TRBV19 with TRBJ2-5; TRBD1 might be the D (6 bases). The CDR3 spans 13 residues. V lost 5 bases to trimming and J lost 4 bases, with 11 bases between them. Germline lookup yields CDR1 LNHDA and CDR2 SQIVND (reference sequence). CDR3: CASSVGTRETQYF. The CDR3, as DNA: TGTGCCAGTAGTGTCGGGACAAGAGAGACCCAGTACTTC.

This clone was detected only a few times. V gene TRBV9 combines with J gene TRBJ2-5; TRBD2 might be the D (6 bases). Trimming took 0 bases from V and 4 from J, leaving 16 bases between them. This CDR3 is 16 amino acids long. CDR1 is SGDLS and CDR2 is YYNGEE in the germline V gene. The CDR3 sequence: CASSVGVSGSGETQYF. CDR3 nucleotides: TGTGCCAGCAGCGTAGGAGTTAGCGGAAGCGGAGAGACCCAGTACTTC.

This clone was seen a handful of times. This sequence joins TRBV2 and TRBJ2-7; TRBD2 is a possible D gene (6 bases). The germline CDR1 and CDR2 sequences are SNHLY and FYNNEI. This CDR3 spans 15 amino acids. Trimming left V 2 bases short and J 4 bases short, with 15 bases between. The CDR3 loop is CASSEFGGLAYEQYF. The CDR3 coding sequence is TGTGCCAGCAGTGAATTCGGAGGGTTGGCGTACGAGCAGTACTTC.

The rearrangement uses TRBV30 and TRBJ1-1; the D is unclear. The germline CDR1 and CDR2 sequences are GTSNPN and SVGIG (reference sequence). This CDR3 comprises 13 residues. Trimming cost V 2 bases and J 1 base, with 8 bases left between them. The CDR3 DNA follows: TGTGCCTGGAGTCTGGCCCGGAACACTGAAGCTTTCTTT. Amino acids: CAWSLARNTEAFF.

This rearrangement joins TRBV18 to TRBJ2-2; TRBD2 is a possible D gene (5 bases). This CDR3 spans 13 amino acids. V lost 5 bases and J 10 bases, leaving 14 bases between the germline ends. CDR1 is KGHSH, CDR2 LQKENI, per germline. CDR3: CASSSSGKSELFF. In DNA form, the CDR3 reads TGTGCCAGCTCATCGTCCGGGAAGTCGGAGCTGTTTTTT.

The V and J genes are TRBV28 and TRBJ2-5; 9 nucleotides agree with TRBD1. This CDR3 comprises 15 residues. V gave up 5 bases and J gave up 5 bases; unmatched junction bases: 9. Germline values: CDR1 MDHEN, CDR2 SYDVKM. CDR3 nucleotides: TGTGCCAGCAGTCCAGGGGGACAGGGCGGTGAGACCCAGTACTTC. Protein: CASSPGGQGGETQYF.

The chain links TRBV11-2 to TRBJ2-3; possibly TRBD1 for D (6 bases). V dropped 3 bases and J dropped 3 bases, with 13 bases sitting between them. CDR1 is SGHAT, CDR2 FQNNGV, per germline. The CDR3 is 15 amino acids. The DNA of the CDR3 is TGTGCCAGCAGCTTCGGCAGGGGCTTAACAGATACGCAGTATTTT. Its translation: CASSFGRGLTDTQYF.

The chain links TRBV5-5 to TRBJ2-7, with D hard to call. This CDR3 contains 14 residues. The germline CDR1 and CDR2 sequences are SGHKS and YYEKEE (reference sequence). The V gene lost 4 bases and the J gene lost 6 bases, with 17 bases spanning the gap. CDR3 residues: CASSPSESVREQYF. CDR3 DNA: TGTGCCAGCAGCCCATCTGAGTCGGTTCGCGAGCAGTACTTC.

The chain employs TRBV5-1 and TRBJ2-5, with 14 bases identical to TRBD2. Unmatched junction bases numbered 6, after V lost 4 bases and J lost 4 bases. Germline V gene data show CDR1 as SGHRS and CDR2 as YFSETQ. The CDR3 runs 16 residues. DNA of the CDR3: TGCGCCAGCAGCATGGGGACTAGCGGGGGCGGAGAGACCCAGTACTTC. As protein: CASSMGTSGGGETQYF.

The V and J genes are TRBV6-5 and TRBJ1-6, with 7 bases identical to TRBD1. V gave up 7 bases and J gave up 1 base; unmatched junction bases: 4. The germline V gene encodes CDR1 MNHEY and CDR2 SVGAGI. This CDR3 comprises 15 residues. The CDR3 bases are TGTGCCAGCAACAACAGGGGATCCTATAATTCACCCCTCCACTTT. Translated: CASNNRGSYNSPLHF.

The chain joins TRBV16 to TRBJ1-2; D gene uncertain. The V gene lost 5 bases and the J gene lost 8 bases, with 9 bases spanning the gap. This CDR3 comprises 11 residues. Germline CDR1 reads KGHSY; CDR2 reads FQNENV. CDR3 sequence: CASSLNEGYTF. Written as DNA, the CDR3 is TGTGCCAGCAGCTTGAATGAGGGCTACACCTTC.

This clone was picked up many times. The CDR3 here is CASSLAGGNSPLHF. CDR3 sequence (DNA): TGTGCCAGCAGTTTGGCAGGGGGAAATTCACCCCTCCACTTT. The chain couples TRBV6-2 or TRBV6-3 to TRBJ1-6, with TRBD1 matching over 7 bases. Looked up from germline, CDR1 is MNHEY and CDR2 is SVGEGT. J lost 7 bases, V lost 4 bases, and 4 bases had no gene match. The CDR3 extends over 14 amino acids.

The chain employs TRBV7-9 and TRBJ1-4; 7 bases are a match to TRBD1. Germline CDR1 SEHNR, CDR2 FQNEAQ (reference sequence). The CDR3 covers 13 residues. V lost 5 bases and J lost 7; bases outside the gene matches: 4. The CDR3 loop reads CASSAGQAEKLFF. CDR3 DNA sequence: TGTGCCAGCAGCGCCGGACAGGCTGAAAAACTGTTTTTT.

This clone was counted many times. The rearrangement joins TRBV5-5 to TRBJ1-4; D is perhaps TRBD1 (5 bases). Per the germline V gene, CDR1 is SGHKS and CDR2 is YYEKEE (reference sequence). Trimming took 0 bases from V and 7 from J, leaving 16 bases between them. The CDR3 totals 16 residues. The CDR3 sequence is CASSLEGTVGGEKLFF. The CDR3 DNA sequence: TGTGCCAGCAGCTTGGAGGGGACGGTGGGGGGTGAAAAACTGTTTTTT. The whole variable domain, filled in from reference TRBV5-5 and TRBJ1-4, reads DAGVTQSPTHLIKTRGQQVTLRCSPISGHKSVSWYQQVLGQGPQFIFQYYEKEERGRGNFPDRFSARQFPNYSSELNVNALLLGDSALYLCASSLEGTVGGEKLFFGSGTQLSVL.